The 32 T cell receptor beta chains listed next were all sequenced from one sample in a study of graft-versus-host responses after intestinal transplantation. Here immunoSEQ multiplex PCR was the method, and the copy in TCRdb shows in-frame clones only, minus some. The sample holds about 41,000 clones; roughly 95% are singletons and the top ten take about 0.5%. No cognate antigen is known for these TCRs. The sequenced sample was unstimulated CD8+ T cells sorted from spleen or lymph node cells, obtained before transplant. The receptors derive from a human donor who was the organ donor for an intestinal transplant.

The chain links TRBV5-4 to TRBJ2-5; 11 positions agree with TRBD2. Germline lookup yields CDR1 SGHNT and CDR2 YYREEE (reference sequence). The CDR3 has 17 residues. Unmatched junction bases numbered 7, after V lost 0 bases and J lost 3 bases. The CDR3 loop reads CASSLVGSGGAEETQYF. The CDR3 region has the DNA TGTGCCAGCAGCTTGGTGGGTAGCGGGGGGGCCGAAGAGACCCAGTACTTC.

The rearrangement links TRBV29-1 to TRBJ1-2; a possible D gene is TRBD1 (6 bases). CDR1 and CDR2 from the germline V gene are SQVTM and ANQGSEA. The CDR3 runs 10 residues. The V and J ends lost 6 bases and 8 bases respectively, with 10 bases between them. DNA for the CDR3: TGCAGCGTAGGGGGAGAGGGCTACACCTTC. This codes for CSVGGEGYTF.

This chain joins TRBV11-2 and TRBJ2-1; 11 positions agree with TRBD2. Germline V lookup: CDR1 SGHAT, CDR2 FQNNGV. CDR3 size: 16 residues. V was clipped by 1 base and J by 6 bases; unmatched bases: 5. CDR3 DNA: TGTGCCAGCAGCTTAGGCTTAGCGGGGGGGCCCAATGAGCAGTTCTTC. The encoded protein is CASSLGLAGGPNEQFF.

The V gene is TRBV18, the J gene TRBJ2-7, with TRBD2 as a possible D gene (6 bases). The CDR3 has 14 amino acids. Trimming took off 3 bases at V and 1 base at J, with 10 bases between the two ends. The germline gives CDR1 KGHSH, CDR2 LQKENI. This chain's CDR3 is CASSPTGLSYEQYF. Written as DNA, the CDR3 is TGTGCCAGCTCACCTACGGGACTTTCCTACGAGCAGTACTTC.

The CDR3 coding sequence is TGTGCCAGCAGCCAAGAGGGAGCGGGGGGGCCGACAGATACGCAGTATTTT. Amino acids: CASSQEGAGGPTDTQYF. The chain joins TRBV4-2 to TRBJ2-3; the match to TRBD2 covers 10 bases. In germline, CDR1 is LGHNA, CDR2 YNFKEQ. The V gene end was trimmed by 0 bases and the J gene end by 3 bases; junction bases not matched to a gene: 6. CDR3 length: 17 residues.

This chain connects TRBV2 to TRBJ2-3; possibly TRBD2 for D (6 bases). This CDR3 is 18 amino acids long. V shed 2 bases and J shed 0 bases, with 18 bases lying between them. CDR1 and CDR2 (germline): SNHLY, FYNNEI. The CDR3 reads CASSERVGGLISTDTQYF. As DNA, the CDR3 is TGTGCCAGCAGTGAAAGGGTTGGAGGGCTTATAAGCACAGATACGCAGTATTTT.

The chain links TRBV4-3 to TRBJ2-7; no clear D. Trimming took off 1 base at V and 4 bases at J, with 14 bases between the two ends. The CDR3 totals 15 residues. Germline CDR1 LGHNA, CDR2 YSLEER. In DNA, the CDR3 is TGCGCCAGCAGCCAAGGCCCCGCCGAGATATACGAGCAGTACTTC. Its protein is CASSQGPAEIYEQYF.

The chain carries TRBV7-9 and TRBJ1-6; 7 nucleotides align to TRBD1. This CDR3 comprises 18 residues. With V trimmed by 1 base and J by 7 bases, 13 bases remained unmatched. The germline V gene has CDR1 SEHNR and CDR2 FQNEAQ (reference sequence). The CDR3 DNA reads as TGTGCCAGCAGCTTAGTTAGCTACAGGGGACTATTGAATTCACCCCTCCACTTT. It specifies CASSLVSYRGLLNSPLHF.

The chain combines TRBV5-4 with TRBJ1-1, with TRBD1 matching over 9 bases. The CDR3 consists of 16 residues. The ends lost 4 bases at V and 2 bases at J; junction bases unmatched: 9. The germline CDR1 and CDR2 sequences are SGHNT and YYREEE (reference sequence). CDR3 loop: CASSHVWDRDNTEAFF. CDR3 bases: TGTGCCAGCAGCCATGTTTGGGACAGGGATAACACTGAAGCTTTCTTT.

The chain has TRBV29-1 and TRBJ2-5; D unresolved. Trimming cost V 3 bases and J 2 bases, with 10 bases left between them. This CDR3 comprises 13 residues. The germline V gene has CDR1 SQVTM and CDR2 ANQGSEA. CDR3 coding DNA: TGCAGCGTTGAGGGATGGCTGCAAGAGACCCAGTACTTC. Protein: CSVEGWLQETQYF.

The chain recombines TRBV6-1 with TRBJ2-7; D might be TRBD1 (7 bases). Trimming pared 6 bases from V and 1 base from J, leaving 10 bases between. The CDR3 has 13 residues. The germline CDR1 and CDR2 sequences are MNHNS and SASEGT. The CDR3 protein is CASSSGGSYEQYF. The CDR3 region has the DNA TGTGCCAGCAGCTCAGGGGGGTCCTACGAGCAGTACTTC.

The chain links TRBV5-1 to TRBJ1-3; 7 bases line up with TRBD1. With V trimmed by 0 bases and J by 0 bases, 0 bases remained unmatched. CDR1 is SGHRS, CDR2 YFSETQ, per germline. The CDR3 is 15 amino acids. Written as DNA, the CDR3 is TGCGCCAGCAGCTTGGGGGACAGCTCTGGAAACACCATATATTTT. Protein product: CASSLGDSSGNTIYF.

The chain recombines TRBV4-3 with TRBJ1-3; no reliable D call. The V and J ends lost 1 base and 2 bases respectively, with 12 bases between them. The CDR3 is made up of 16 amino acids. Per germline, CDR1 LGHNA and CDR2 YSLEER. The CDR3 reads CASSQGAPVAGNTIYF. CDR3 in DNA: TGCGCCAGCAGCCAAGGTGCCCCGGTGGCTGGAAACACCATATATTTT.

The chain joins TRBV30 to TRBJ1-6, with D unresolved. Looked up from germline, CDR1 is GTSNPN and CDR2 is SVGIG (reference sequence). This CDR3 spans 16 amino acids. Trimming pared 3 bases from V and 0 bases from J, leaving 12 bases between. The CDR3 reads CAWRSGASSYNSPLHF. In nucleotides, the CDR3 is TGTGCCTGGAGATCAGGTGCCAGCTCCTATAATTCACCCCTCCACTTT.

The chain combines TRBV4-2 with TRBJ2-5; tentative D call: TRBD2 (5 bases). The CDR3 is 15 amino acids. The V end was cut by 0 bases, the J end by 2 bases, with 10 bases between. Germline lookup yields CDR1 LGHNA and CDR2 YNFKEQ. The CDR3, as DNA: TGTGCCAGCAGCCAAGAGACGGGAACACAAGAGACCCAGTACTTC. Translating gives CASSQETGTQETQYF.

This rearrangement joins TRBV30 to TRBJ2-2; possibly TRBD1 for D (7 bases). Germline-derived CDR1 and CDR2 are GTSNPN and SVGIG (reference sequence). V was trimmed by 1 base and J by 6 bases, leaving 12 bases between them. The CDR3 is made up of 14 amino acids. The CDR3 is CAWSEGAGPGELFF. The CDR3, as DNA: TGTGCCTGGAGTGAGGGGGCGGGGCCCGGGGAGCTGTTTTTT.

This clone was counted a single time. The genes are TRBV5-4 and TRBJ2-2; D perhaps matches TRBD1 (6 bases). The V gene's germline CDR1 is SGHNT and CDR2 YYREEE (reference sequence). Trimming stripped 4 bases from V and 8 bases from J, with 12 bases between. CDR3 length: 13 amino acids. The CDR3 DNA follows: TGTGCCAGCAGCGGACAGATTCGAGGGGAGCTGTTTTTT. Protein sequence: CASSGQIRGELFF.

This clone was seen once. The V and J genes are TRBV19 and TRBJ2-7, with a possible D match to TRBD1 (6 bases). The germline gives CDR1 LNHDA, CDR2 SQIVND (reference sequence). CDR3 length: 12 amino acids. With 10 bases removed from V and 3 bases from J, the gap between germline ends came to 13 bases. CDR3 DNA: TGTGCCACATCCGAGGGGGACTACGAGCAGTACTTC. It yields the protein CATSEGDYEQYF.

The J gene is TRBJ1-4, the V gene TRBV10-2; TRBD1 matches 8 bases. From germline, CDR1 is WSHSY and CDR2 SAAADI. The CDR3 sequence is 14 residues long. The V segment lost 6 bases and the J segment 8 bases; nucleotides outside the gene matches: 8. CDR3 residues: CASSEDRAGEKLFF. The CDR3 DNA reads as TGCGCCAGCAGCGAGGACAGGGCAGGCGAAAAACTGTTTTTT.

The rearrangement uses TRBV5-8 and TRBJ2-6; D unclear. The CDR3 is 16 residues long. Trimming pared 5 bases from V and 0 bases from J, leaving 12 bases between. Germline CDR1 SGHTS, CDR2 YDEGEE. This chain's CDR3 is CASRLYVASGANVLTF. CDR3 DNA: TGTGCCAGCAGGCTATACGTGGCCTCTGGGGCCAACGTCCTGACTTTC. Looking up the rest from reference TRBV5-8 and TRBJ2-6 gives the full variable domain: EAGVTQSPTHLIKTRGQQATLRCSPISGHTSVYWYQQALGLGLQFLLWYDEGEERNRGNFPPRFSGRQFPNYSSELNVNALELEDSALYLCASRLYVASGANVLTFGAGSRLTVL.

This rearrangement joins TRBV13 to TRBJ2-2; D not certain. The CDR3 consists of 14 residues. V gave up 8 bases and J gave up 6 bases, with 16 bases separating them. CDR1 and CDR2 from the germline V gene are PRHDT and FYEKMQ (reference sequence). The CDR3 DNA follows: TGTGCCAGCCTCCAGCAGCTGGCTCCCGGGGAGCTGTTTTTT. Its protein product is CASLQQLAPGELFF. Using reference TRBV13 and TRBJ2-2 for the parts outside the CDR3, the full variable domain is AAGVIQSPRHLIKEKRETATLKCYPIPRHDTVYWYQQGPGQDPQFLISFYEKMQSDKGSIPDRFSAQQFSDYHSELNMSSLELGDSALYFCASLQQLAPGELFFGEGSRLTVL.

The chain recombines TRBV19 with TRBJ2-7; 8 nucleotides align to TRBD2. This CDR3 is 13 amino acids long. V trimming: 5 bases; J trimming: 2 bases; junction bases outside the gene matches: 2. Germline V gives CDR1 LNHDA, CDR2 SQIVND (reference sequence). CDR3 nucleotides: TGTGCCAGTAGTGACGGGGGGGCCTACGAGCAGTACTTC. Its translation is CASSDGGAYEQYF.

The rearrangement uses TRBV20-1 and TRBJ1-4; 8 bases line up with TRBD1. The CDR3 has 11 residues. The J segment lost 6 bases and the V segment lost 6 bases, leaving 0 bases of the junction unmatched. Germline V gene sequence: CDR1 DFQATT, CDR2 SNEGSKA (reference sequence). DNA of the CDR3: TGCAGTGCGGGACAGGATGAAAAACTGTTTTTT. Residues: CSAGQDEKLFF.

The rearrangement links TRBV14 to TRBJ1-2, with 10 bases that match TRBD1. With 4 bases clipped from V and 2 bases from J, the junction kept 13 bases outside the gene matches. Germline loops: CDR1 SGHDN, CDR2 FVKESK. The CDR3 has 18 residues. The CDR3 loop is CASSPNYLTGGANYGYTF. DNA for the CDR3: TGTGCCAGCAGCCCCAACTACCTGACAGGGGGCGCCAACTATGGCTACACCTTC.

This clone has just one count. This sequence joins TRBV5-4 and TRBJ2-1, with D possibly matching TRBD2 (5 bases). With 4 bases removed from V and 3 bases from J, the gap between germline ends came to 14 bases. Germline V gene data show CDR1 as SGHNT and CDR2 as YYREEE (reference sequence). This CDR3 spans 15 amino acids. CDR3 nucleotides: TGTGCCAGCAGCCCCACTAGTGGGGACTACAATGAGCAGTTCTTC. Translating gives CASSPTSGDYNEQFF. Looking up the rest from reference TRBV5-4 and TRBJ2-1 gives the full variable domain: ETGVTQSPTHLIKTRGQQVTLRCSSQSGHNTVSWYQQALGQGPQFIFQYYREEENGRGNFPPRFSGLQFPNYSSELNVNALELDDSALYLCASSPTSGDYNEQFFGPGTRLTVL.

The chain links TRBV29-1 to TRBJ2-2; the D gene is possibly TRBD1 (6 bases). CDR3 length: 13 residues. Germline CDR1 reads SQVTM; CDR2 reads ANQGSEA. With 7 bases removed from V and 0 bases from J, the gap between germline ends came to 9 bases. DNA of the CDR3: TGCAGCGCTACAGGGTCGAACACCGGGGAGCTGTTTTTT. Translating it yields CSATGSNTGELFF.

The genes are TRBV7-2 and TRBJ2-3, with 15 bases aligning to TRBD2. From germline, CDR1 is SGHTA and CDR2 FQGNSA. CDR3 length: 17 residues. Losses at the gene ends were 5 bases for V and 5 bases for J; bases not matched to a gene: 8. CDR3 nucleotides: TGTGCCAGCAGCCCGGGACTAGCGGGGGGCGGGAGAGATACGCAGTATTTT. Amino acid sequence: CASSPGLAGGGRDTQYF.

The V gene is TRBV6-1, the J gene TRBJ2-3; possible D gene TRBD2, 6 bases. Germline CDR1 and CDR2: MNHNS and SASEGT. The V end lost 2 bases, the J end lost 3 bases, and 15 bases lay between the germline ends. The CDR3 covers 16 residues. CDR3 residues: CASSERFRDLTDTQYF. In DNA form, the CDR3 reads TGTGCCAGCAGTGAACGGTTTCGGGACTTAACAGATACGCAGTATTTT.

This clone was observed a single time. J is TRBJ1-1 and V is TRBV9, with D possibly TRBD1 on 5 matching bases. CDR1 SGDLS and CDR2 YYNGEE come from the germline V gene. The CDR3 sequence is 14 residues long. V was trimmed by 0 bases and J by 9 bases, leaving 15 bases between them. CDR3 sequence reads: CASSVDAAQGQAFF. CDR3 nucleotide sequence: TGTGCCAGCAGCGTAGACGCGGCTCAGGGTCAAGCTTTCTTT.

This clone has a handful of counts. The chain uses TRBV7-9 and TRBJ1-1; D remains unclear. The CDR3 is made up of 15 amino acids. The V and J ends lost 1 base and 1 base respectively, with 10 bases between them. Per the germline V gene, CDR1 is SEHNR and CDR2 is FQNEAQ (reference sequence). The CDR3 sequence: CASSLGTLENTEAFF. Here the CDR3 DNA reads TGTGCCAGCAGCTTAGGTACCCTAGAGAACACTGAAGCTTTCTTT.

The V call is TRBV23-1, the J call TRBJ2-7; maybe TRBD2 (5 bases). TRBV23-1 is filed as an ORF, its function uncertain. V lost 11 bases and J 0 bases, leaving 17 bases between the germline ends. This CDR3 has 14 amino acids. The CDR3 region has the DNA TGCGCCGGAGAAGCGGTAATAAGCTCCTACGAGCAGTACTTC. Residues: CAGEAVISSYEQYF.

The gene calls are TRBV4-1 and TRBJ2-1; 10 bases are a match to TRBD2. The J segment lost 8 bases and the V segment lost 8 bases, leaving 12 bases of the junction unmatched. In germline, CDR1 is MGHRA, CDR2 YSYEKL. The CDR3 extends over 15 amino acids. CDR3 residues: CASCPSGGAVDEQFF. The DNA of the CDR3 is TGCGCCAGCTGCCCCAGCGGGGGGGCCGTGGATGAGCAGTTCTTC.